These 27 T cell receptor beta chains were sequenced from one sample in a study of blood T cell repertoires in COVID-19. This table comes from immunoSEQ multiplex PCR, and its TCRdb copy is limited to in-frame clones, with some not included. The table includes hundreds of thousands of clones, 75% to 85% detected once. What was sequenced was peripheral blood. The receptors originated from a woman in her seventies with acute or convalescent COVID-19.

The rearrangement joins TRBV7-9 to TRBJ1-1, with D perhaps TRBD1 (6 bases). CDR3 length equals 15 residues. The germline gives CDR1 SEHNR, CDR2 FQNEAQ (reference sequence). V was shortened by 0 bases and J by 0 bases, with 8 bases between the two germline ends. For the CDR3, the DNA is TGTGCCAGCAGCTTAGCGGACAGAATGAACACTGAAGCTTTCTTT. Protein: CASSLADRMNTEAFF.

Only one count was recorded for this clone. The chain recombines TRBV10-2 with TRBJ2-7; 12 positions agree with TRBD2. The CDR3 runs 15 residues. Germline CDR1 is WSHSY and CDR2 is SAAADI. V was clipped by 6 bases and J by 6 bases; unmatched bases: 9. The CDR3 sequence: CASRIGLAGTSEQYF. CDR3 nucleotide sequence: TGCGCCAGCAGAATAGGACTAGCGGGGACGTCCGAGCAGTACTTC.

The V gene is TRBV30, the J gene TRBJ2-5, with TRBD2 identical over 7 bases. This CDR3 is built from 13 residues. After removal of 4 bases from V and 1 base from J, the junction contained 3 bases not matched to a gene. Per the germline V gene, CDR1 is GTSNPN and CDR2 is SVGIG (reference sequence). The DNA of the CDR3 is TGTGCCTGGACCCGCGGGGGCCAAGAGACCCAGTACTTC. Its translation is CAWTRGGQETQYF.

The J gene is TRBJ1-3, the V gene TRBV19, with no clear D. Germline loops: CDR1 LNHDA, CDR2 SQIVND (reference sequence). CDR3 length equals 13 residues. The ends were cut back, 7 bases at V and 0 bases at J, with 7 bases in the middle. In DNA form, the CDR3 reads TGTGCCAGTATGAGATACTCTGGAAACACCATATATTTT. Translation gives CASMRYSGNTIYF.

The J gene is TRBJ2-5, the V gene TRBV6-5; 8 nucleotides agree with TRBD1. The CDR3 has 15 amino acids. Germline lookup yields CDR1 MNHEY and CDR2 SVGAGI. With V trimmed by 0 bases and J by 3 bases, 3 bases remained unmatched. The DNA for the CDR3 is TGTGCCAGCAGTTACTCCTCAGGGGGCGAAGAGACCCAGTACTTC. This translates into CASSYSSGGEETQYF.

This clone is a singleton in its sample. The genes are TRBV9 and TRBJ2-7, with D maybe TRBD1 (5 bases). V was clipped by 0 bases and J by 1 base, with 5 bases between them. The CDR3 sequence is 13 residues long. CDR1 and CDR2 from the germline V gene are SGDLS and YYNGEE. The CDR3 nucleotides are TGTGCCAGCAGCGTAGAGGGGTCCTACGAGCAGTACTTC. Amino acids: CASSVEGSYEQYF.

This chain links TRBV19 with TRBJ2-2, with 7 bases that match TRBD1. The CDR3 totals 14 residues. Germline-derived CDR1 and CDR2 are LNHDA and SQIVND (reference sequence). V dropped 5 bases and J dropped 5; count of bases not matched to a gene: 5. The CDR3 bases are TGTGCCAGTAGTCGGGACAGTGGGACCGGGGAGCTGTTTTTT. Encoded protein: CASSRDSGTGELFF.

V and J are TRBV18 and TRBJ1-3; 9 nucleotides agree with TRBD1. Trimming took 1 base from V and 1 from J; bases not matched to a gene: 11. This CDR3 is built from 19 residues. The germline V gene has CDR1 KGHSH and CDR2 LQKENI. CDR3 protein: CASSPLGQGRRKSGNTIYF. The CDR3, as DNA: TGTGCCAGCTCACCACTAGGACAGGGGAGACGGAAATCTGGAAACACCATATATTTT.

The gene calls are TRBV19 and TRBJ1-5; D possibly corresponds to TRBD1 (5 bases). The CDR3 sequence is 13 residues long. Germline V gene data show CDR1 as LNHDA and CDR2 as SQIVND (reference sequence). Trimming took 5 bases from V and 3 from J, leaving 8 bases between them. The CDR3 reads CASSGRVNQPQHF. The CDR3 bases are TGTGCCAGTAGTGGCAGGGTCAATCAGCCCCAGCATTTT.

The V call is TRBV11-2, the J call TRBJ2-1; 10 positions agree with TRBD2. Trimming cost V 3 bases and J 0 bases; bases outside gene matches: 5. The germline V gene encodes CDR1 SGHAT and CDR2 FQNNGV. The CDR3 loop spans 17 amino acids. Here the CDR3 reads CASSFGPSGGSYNEQFF. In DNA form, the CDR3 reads TGTGCCAGCAGCTTCGGACCTAGCGGGGGCTCCTACAATGAGCAGTTCTTC.

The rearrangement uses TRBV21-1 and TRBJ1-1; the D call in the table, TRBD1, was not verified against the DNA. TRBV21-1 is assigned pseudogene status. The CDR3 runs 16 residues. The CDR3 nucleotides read TGTGCCAGCAGCAAAGGACAGGGGCACATGAACACTGAAGCTTTCTTT. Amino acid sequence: CASSKGQGHMNTEAFF.

CDR3 region: CATTMTGGSPLHF. The CDR3 nucleotides are TGTGCCACCACCATGACAGGGGGCTCACCCCTCCACTTT. This chain connects TRBV15 to TRBJ1-6; 10 nucleotides line up with TRBD1. The germline CDR1 and CDR2 sequences are LNHNV and YYDKDF (reference sequence). V trimming: 7 bases; J trimming: 10 bases; junction bases outside the gene matches: 4. The CDR3 spans 13 residues.

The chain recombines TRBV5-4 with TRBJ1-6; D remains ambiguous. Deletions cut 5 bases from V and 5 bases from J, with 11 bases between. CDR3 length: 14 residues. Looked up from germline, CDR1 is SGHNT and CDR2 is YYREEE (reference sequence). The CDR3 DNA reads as TGTGCCAGCAGACTAAACCGGGATAATTCACCCCTCCACTTT. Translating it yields CASRLNRDNSPLHF. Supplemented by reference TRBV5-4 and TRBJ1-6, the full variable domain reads ETGVTQSPTHLIKTRGQQVTLRCSSQSGHNTVSWYQQALGQGPQFIFQYYREEENGRGNFPPRFSGLQFPNYSSELNVNALELDDSALYLCASRLNRDNSPLHFGNGTRLTVT.

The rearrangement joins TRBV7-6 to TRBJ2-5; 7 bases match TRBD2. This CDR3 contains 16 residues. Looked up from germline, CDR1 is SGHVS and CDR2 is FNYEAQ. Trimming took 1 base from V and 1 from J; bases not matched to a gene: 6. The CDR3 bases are TGTGCCAGCAGCTTAGAAGCGGGACTTCTCCAAGAGACCCAGTACTTC. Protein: CASSLEAGLLQETQYF.

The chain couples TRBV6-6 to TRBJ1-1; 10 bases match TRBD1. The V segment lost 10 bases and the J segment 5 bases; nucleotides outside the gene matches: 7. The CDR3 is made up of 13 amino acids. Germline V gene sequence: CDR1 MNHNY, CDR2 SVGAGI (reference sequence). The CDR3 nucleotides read TGTGCCATCCTGGACAGGGGGTGGACTGAAGCTTTCTTT. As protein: CAILDRGWTEAFF.

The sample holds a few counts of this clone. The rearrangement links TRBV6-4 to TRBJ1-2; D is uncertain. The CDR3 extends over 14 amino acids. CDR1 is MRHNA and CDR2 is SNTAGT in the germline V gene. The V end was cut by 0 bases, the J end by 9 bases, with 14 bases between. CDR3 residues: CASSDSSRGIRYTF. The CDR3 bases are TGTGCCAGCAGTGACTCGAGTCGAGGCATTCGCTACACCTTC.

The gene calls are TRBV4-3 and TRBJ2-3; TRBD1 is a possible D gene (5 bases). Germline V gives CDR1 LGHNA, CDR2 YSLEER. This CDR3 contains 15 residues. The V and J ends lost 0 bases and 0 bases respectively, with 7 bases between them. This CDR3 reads CASSQDRVSTDTQYF. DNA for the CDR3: TGCGCCAGCAGCCAAGACAGGGTGAGCACAGATACGCAGTATTTT.

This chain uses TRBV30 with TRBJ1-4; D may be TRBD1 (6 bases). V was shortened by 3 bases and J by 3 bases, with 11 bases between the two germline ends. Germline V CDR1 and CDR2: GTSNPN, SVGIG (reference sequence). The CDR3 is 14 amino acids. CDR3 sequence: CAWSRGAANEKLFF. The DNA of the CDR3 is TGTGCCTGGAGCCGGGGGGCGGCTAATGAAAAACTGTTTTTT.

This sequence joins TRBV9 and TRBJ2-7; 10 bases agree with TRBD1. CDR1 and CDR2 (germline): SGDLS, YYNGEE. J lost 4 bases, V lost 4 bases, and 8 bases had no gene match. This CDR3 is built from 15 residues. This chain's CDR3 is CASSPHEGQGYEQYF. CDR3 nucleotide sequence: TGTGCCAGCAGCCCTCACGAGGGACAGGGGTACGAGCAGTACTTC.

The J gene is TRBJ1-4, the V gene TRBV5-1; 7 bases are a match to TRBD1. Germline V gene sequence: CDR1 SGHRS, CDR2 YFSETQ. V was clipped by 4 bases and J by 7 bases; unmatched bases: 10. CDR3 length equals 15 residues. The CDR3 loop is CASSPETGRGEKLFF. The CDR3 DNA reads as TGCGCCAGCAGCCCGGAGACAGGGCGGGGTGAAAAACTGTTTTTT.

The CDR3 is CASSLVLRLPGAKNIQYF. CDR3 DNA sequence: TGTGCCAGCAGCTTGGTTTTGCGGCTCCCCGGGGCCAAAAACATTCAGTACTTC. The chain carries TRBV5-5 and TRBJ2-4; D unresolved. Per the germline V gene, CDR1 is SGHKS and CDR2 is YYEKEE (reference sequence). The CDR3 is 18 residues long. V was trimmed by 0 bases and J by 1 base, leaving 17 bases between them.

The CDR3 region is CASSTGGLTGELFF. The CDR3 region has the DNA TGTGCCAGTAGTACCGGGGGGTTAACCGGGGAGCTGTTTTTT. The chain links TRBV19 to TRBJ2-2; 7 bases align to TRBD2. There are 14 residues in the CDR3. Germline-derived CDR1 and CDR2 are LNHDA and SQIVND (reference sequence). The V gene end was trimmed by 4 bases and the J gene end by 5 bases; junction bases not matched to a gene: 4.

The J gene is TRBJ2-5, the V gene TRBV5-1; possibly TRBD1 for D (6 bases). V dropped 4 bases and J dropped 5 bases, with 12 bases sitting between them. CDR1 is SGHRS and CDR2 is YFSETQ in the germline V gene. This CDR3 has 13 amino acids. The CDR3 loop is CASSTGTMETQYF. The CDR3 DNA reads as TGCGCCAGCAGCACCGGGACAATGGAGACCCAGTACTTC.

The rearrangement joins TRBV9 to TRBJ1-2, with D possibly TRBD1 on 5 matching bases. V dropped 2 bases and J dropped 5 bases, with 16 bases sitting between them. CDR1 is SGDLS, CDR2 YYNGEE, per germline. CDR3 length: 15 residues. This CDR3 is CASSVTALGVYGYTF. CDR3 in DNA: TGTGCCAGCAGCGTTACGGCGCTAGGGGTTTATGGCTACACCTTC.

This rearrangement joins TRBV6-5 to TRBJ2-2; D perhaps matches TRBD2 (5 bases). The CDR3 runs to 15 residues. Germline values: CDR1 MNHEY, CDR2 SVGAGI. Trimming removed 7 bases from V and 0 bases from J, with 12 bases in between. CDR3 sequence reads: CASNVLESNTGELFF. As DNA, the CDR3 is TGTGCCAGCAATGTACTAGAATCGAACACCGGGGAGCTGTTTTTT.

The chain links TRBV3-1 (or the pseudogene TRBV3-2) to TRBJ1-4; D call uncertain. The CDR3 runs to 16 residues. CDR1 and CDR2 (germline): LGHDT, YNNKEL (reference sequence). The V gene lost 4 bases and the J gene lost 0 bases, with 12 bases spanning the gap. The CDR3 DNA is TGTGCCAGCAGCCCCTACTCCTCATCAACTAATGAAAAACTGTTTTTT. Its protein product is CASSPYSSSTNEKLFF.

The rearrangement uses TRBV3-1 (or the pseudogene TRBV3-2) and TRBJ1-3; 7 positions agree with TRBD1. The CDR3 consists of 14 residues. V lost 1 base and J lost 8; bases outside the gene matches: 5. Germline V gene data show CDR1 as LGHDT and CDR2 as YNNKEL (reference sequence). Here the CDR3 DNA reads TGTGCCAGCAGCCAAGTCTCCAGGGGGGACACCATATATTTT. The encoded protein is CASSQVSRGDTIYF.